These T cell receptor beta chains were read from a single sample in a study of cytomegalovirus exposure and HLA in healthy donors. Some clones are missing from TCRdb's copy, which holds only in-frame ones; the method was immunoSEQ multiplex PCR. The sample lists 85,000 to 95,000 clones; roughly 72% were seen once. Sequencing used PBMCs. Every receptor here comes from a man younger than 45 in good health and CMV-seropositive. Each CDR3 is given with its conserved first and last residue. A D gene is named only where the DNA matches it firmly. Clone size is given for some rows only: seen once, a few or many times, or a class if the clone is expanded.

abundance: few; v_gene: TRBV7-2; d_gene: NA; j_gene: TRBJ1-5; CDR3nt: TGTGCCAGCAGCTCGGACGGGGGAAATCAGCCCCAGCATTTT; CDR3aa: CASSSDGGNQPQHF
abundance: NA; v_gene: TRBV2; d_gene: NA; j_gene: TRBJ2-7; CDR3nt: TGTGCCAGCAGAAGGGAGGCCGGCGAGCAGTACTTC; CDR3aa: CASRREAGEQYF
abundance: NA; v_gene: TRBV6-5; d_gene: NA; j_gene: TRBJ1-1; CDR3nt: TGTGCCAGCAGTAATGGGGCGGCGAACACTGAAGCTTTCTTT; CDR3aa: CASSNGAANTEAFF
abundance: NA; v_gene: TRBV27; d_gene: NA; j_gene: TRBJ2-7; CDR3nt: TGTGCCAGCAGTTTACCCTCGTACGAGCAGTACTTC; CDR3aa: CASSLPSYEQYF
abundance: few; v_gene: TRBV7-9; d_gene: TRBD1; j_gene: TRBJ2-4; CDR3nt: TGTGCCAGCAGCTTCACAGGGGGCGGTAGCATTCAGTACTTC; CDR3aa: CASSFTGGGSIQYF
abundance: few; v_gene: TRBV4-2; d_gene: NA; j_gene: TRBJ1-1; CDR3nt: TGTGCCAGCAGCCAAGTCGGGGTGGCAAACACTGAAGCTTTCTTT; CDR3aa: CASSQVGVANTEAFF
abundance: NA; v_gene: TRBV6-6; d_gene: NA; j_gene: TRBJ2-3; CDR3nt: TGTGCCAGCAGTCCCCTCGGCCGAGGCGCCACAGATACGCAGTATTTT; CDR3aa: CASSPLGRGATDTQYF
abundance: NA; v_gene: TRBV11-3; d_gene: TRBD1; j_gene: TRBJ2-3; CDR3nt: TGTGCCAGCAGCGGCCGGACAGGGCCAGATACGCAGTATTTT; CDR3aa: CASSGRTGPDTQYF
abundance: NA; v_gene: TRBV9; d_gene: TRBD2; j_gene: TRBJ2-5; CDR3nt: TGTGCCAGCAGCGTAGTTGGCGGGGGAGAGACCCAGTACTTC; CDR3aa: CASSVVGGGETQYF
abundance: NA; v_gene: TRBV27; d_gene: TRBD2; j_gene: TRBJ2-3; CDR3nt: TGTGCCAGCAGTTTCCTCCTAGCGGGAGGAGCCGATACGCAGTATTTT; CDR3aa: CASSFLLAGGADTQYF
abundance: NA; v_gene: TRBV19; d_gene: NA; j_gene: TRBJ2-5; CDR3nt: TGTGCCAGTAGTATCATAGCGTTAGAGACCCAGTACTTC; CDR3aa: CASSIIALETQYF
abundance: NA; v_gene: TRBV2; d_gene: NA; j_gene: TRBJ1-1; CDR3nt: TGTGCCAGCAGTAAGACAGTATCTGAAGCTTTCTTT; CDR3aa: CASSKTVSEAFF
abundance: NA; v_gene: TRBV29-1; d_gene: TRBD1; j_gene: TRBJ1-5; CDR3nt: TGCAGCGTTGAGGGGACAGGGAATCAGCCCCAGCATTTT; CDR3aa: CSVEGTGNQPQHF
abundance: NA; v_gene: TRBV7-9; d_gene: TRBD1; j_gene: TRBJ1-2; CDR3nt: TGTGCCAGCAGCTTAGAGGGACAGACCCTAGGCAACTATGGCTACACCTTC; CDR3aa: CASSLEGQTLGNYGYTF
abundance: NA; v_gene: TRBV27; d_gene: TRBD1; j_gene: TRBJ1-5; CDR3nt: TGTGCCAGCAGTTTTGGGACAGGGGAGGGGCAGCCCCAGCATTTT; CDR3aa: CASSFGTGEGQPQHF
abundance: NA; v_gene: TRBV5-1; d_gene: TRBD1; j_gene: TRBJ1-3; CDR3nt: TGCGCCAGCAGCTCGGGGACAGGGTCCACTGGAAACACCATATATTTT; CDR3aa: CASSSGTGSTGNTIYF
abundance: NA; v_gene: TRBV5-1; d_gene: NA; j_gene: TRBJ1-1; CDR3nt: TGCGCCAGCAGCTTGGTGGACGCGGGTAGGGCTGCTTTCTTT; CDR3aa: CASSLVDAGRAAFF
abundance: NA; v_gene: TRBV2; d_gene: NA; j_gene: TRBJ1-5; CDR3nt: TGTGCCAGCAGTGTACAGGGAAGGGGTCAGCCCCAGCATTTT; CDR3aa: CASSVQGRGQPQHF
abundance: NA; v_gene: TRBV30; d_gene: NA; j_gene: TRBJ1-6; CDR3nt: TGTGCCTGGAGAAATCCCGGGGGGGCCCTCCACTTT; CDR3aa: CAWRNPGGALHF
abundance: NA; v_gene: TRBV6-5; d_gene: TRBD1; j_gene: TRBJ1-1; CDR3nt: TGTGCCAGCAGTTCCTCGGGACAGTACAACGAAGCTTTCTTT; CDR3aa: CASSSSGQYNEAFF
abundance: few; v_gene: TRBV11-3; d_gene: NA; j_gene: TRBJ1-1; CDR3nt: TGTGCCAGCAGCCAAAATACGGGGGACCCTGAAGCTTTCTTT; CDR3aa: CASSQNTGDPEAFF
abundance: NA; v_gene: TRBV5-1; d_gene: TRBD1; j_gene: TRBJ2-5; CDR3nt: TGCGCCAGCAGCTTGGGGGACAGTATATCCATGGCCCAGTACTTC; CDR3aa: CASSLGDSISMAQYF
abundance: NA; v_gene: TRBV28; d_gene: NA; j_gene: TRBJ2-1; CDR3nt: TGTGCCAGCAGTTTCCTGTCGAGCTCCTACAATGAGCAGTTCTTC; CDR3aa: CASSFLSSSYNEQFF
abundance: NA; v_gene: TRBV10-2; d_gene: TRBD1; j_gene: TRBJ1-1; CDR3nt: TGCGCCAGCAGTGCTAGGGACAGGGCTGAAGCTTTCTTT; CDR3aa: CASSARDRAEAFF
abundance: NA; v_gene: TRBV4-1; d_gene: NA; j_gene: TRBJ2-2; CDR3nt: TGCGCCAGCAGCCAAGGACGGCTAGCTGGGACCGGGGAGCTGTTTTTT; CDR3aa: CASSQGRLAGTGELFF
abundance: NA; v_gene: TRBV18; d_gene: TRBD2; j_gene: TRBJ2-1; CDR3nt: TGTGCCAGCTCACCGACTAGCGGGGGGGCCGTGGCTGAGCAGTTCTTC; CDR3aa: CASSPTSGGAVAEQFF
abundance: NA; v_gene: TRBV18; d_gene: NA; j_gene: TRBJ1-4; CDR3nt: TGTGCCAGCTCACTCGACGGAACAGGGATCCTTTTT; CDR3aa: CASSLDGTGILF
abundance: NA; v_gene: TRBV2; d_gene: TRBD2; j_gene: TRBJ2-7; CDR3nt: TGTGCCAGCAGTGAAGGATTGGGGGGGAACTCCTACGAGCAGTACTTC; CDR3aa: CASSEGLGGNSYEQYF
abundance: few; v_gene: TRBV4-3; d_gene: TRBD2; j_gene: TRBJ2-5; CDR3nt: TGCGCCAGCAGCCAAGGGACTAGCGGCCAAGAGACCCAGTACTTC; CDR3aa: CASSQGTSGQETQYF
abundance: NA; v_gene: TRBV5-1; d_gene: NA; j_gene: TRBJ2-1; CDR3nt: TGCGCCAGCAGCTTGAGCCATGAGCAGTTCTTC; CDR3aa: CASSLSHEQFF
abundance: NA; v_gene: TRBV28; d_gene: TRBD1; j_gene: TRBJ1-6; CDR3nt: TGTGCCAGCGGGACAGCCCTTTATAATTCACCCCTCCACTTT; CDR3aa: CASGTALYNSPLHF
abundance: NA; v_gene: TRBV4-1; d_gene: TRBD1; j_gene: TRBJ1-6; CDR3nt: TGCGCCAGCAGCCAAATCCCCACGACAGGGAGCTCCTATAATTCACCCCTCCACTTT; CDR3aa: CASSQIPTTGSSYNSPLHF
abundance: once; v_gene: TRBV30; d_gene: NA; j_gene: TRBJ2-3; CDR3nt: TGTGCCTGGACCCCGGTCGGGACTCGGAGCACAGATACGCAGTATTTT; CDR3aa: CAWTPVGTRSTDTQYF
abundance: few; v_gene: TRBV30; d_gene: TRBD1; j_gene: TRBJ2-7; CDR3nt: TGTGCCTGGAAGGGGACAGGGGACTACGAGCAGTACTTC; CDR3aa: CAWKGTGDYEQYF
abundance: NA; v_gene: TRBV6-5; d_gene: TRBD2; j_gene: TRBJ2-3; CDR3nt: TGTGCCAGCAGATCCGGACTAGCCGAGCGGGATACGCAGTATTTT; CDR3aa: CASRSGLAERDTQYF
abundance: NA; v_gene: TRBV2; d_gene: NA; j_gene: TRBJ2-5; CDR3nt: TGTGCCAGCAGGGACAGTGGGCTCCAAGAGACCCAGTACTTC; CDR3aa: CASRDSGLQETQYF
abundance: NA; v_gene: TRBV6-1; d_gene: TRBD1; j_gene: TRBJ2-5; CDR3nt: TGTGCCAGCACAGACAGGGGACAGACCCAGTACTTC; CDR3aa: CASTDRGQTQYF
abundance: NA; v_gene: TRBV6-5; d_gene: NA; j_gene: TRBJ2-7; CDR3nt: TGTGCCAGCAGTCCCACAGGGCCGAGCTCCTACGAGCAGTACTTC; CDR3aa: CASSPTGPSSYEQYF
abundance: NA; v_gene: TRBV5-4; d_gene: TRBD1; j_gene: TRBJ2-2; CDR3nt: TGTGCCAGCAGCTCTTACAGGGGGCGGGTCACCGGGGAGCTGTTTTTT; CDR3aa: CASSSYRGRVTGELFF
abundance: few; v_gene: TRBV28; d_gene: TRBD2; j_gene: TRBJ2-7; CDR3nt: TGTGCCAGCACCACTCCGGGACTAGTTTCGTGGGAGCAGTACTTC; CDR3aa: CASTTPGLVSWEQYF
abundance: once; v_gene: TRBV5-1; d_gene: TRBD2; j_gene: TRBJ2-5; CDR3nt: TGCGCCAGCAGCGGGCGGGGGGAGACCCAGTACTTC; CDR3aa: CASSGRGETQYF
abundance: NA; v_gene: TRBV5-5; d_gene: NA; j_gene: TRBJ2-2; CDR3nt: TGTGCCAGCAGCCTGTGGGCACAGGGTGGGACCGGGGAGCTGTTTTTT; CDR3aa: CASSLWAQGGTGELFF
abundance: NA; v_gene: TRBV28; d_gene: TRBD2; j_gene: TRBJ2-6; CDR3nt: TGTGCCAGCAGCCTGGGACTATCTGGGGCCAACGTCCTGACTTTC; CDR3aa: CASSLGLSGANVLTF
abundance: NA; v_gene: TRBV9; d_gene: TRBD1; j_gene: TRBJ1-4; CDR3nt: TGTGCCAGCAGCGCCGGGACAGGGTTAATTAGTGAAAAACTGTTTTTT; CDR3aa: CASSAGTGLISEKLFF
abundance: NA; v_gene: TRBV5-4; d_gene: NA; j_gene: TRBJ2-7; CDR3nt: TGTGCCAGCAGAGACTGGTTCGGCGGGGCAGACTACGAGCAGTACTTC; CDR3aa: CASRDWFGGADYEQYF
abundance: NA; v_gene: TRBV15; d_gene: TRBD1; j_gene: TRBJ1-5; CDR3nt: TGTGCCACCAGCACCCGCCGGACAGGCGATCAGCCCCAGCATTTT; CDR3aa: CATSTRRTGDQPQHF
abundance: NA; v_gene: TRBV7-9; d_gene: NA; j_gene: TRBJ2-3; CDR3nt: TGTGCCAGCAGCTTTAGCGCAGATACGCAGTATTTT; CDR3aa: CASSFSADTQYF
abundance: NA; v_gene: TRBV29-1; d_gene: NA; j_gene: TRBJ2-5; CDR3nt: TGCAGCGTTGCGGCAGGTCAAGAGACCCAGTACTTC; CDR3aa: CSVAAGQETQYF
abundance: NA; v_gene: TRBV30; d_gene: NA; j_gene: TRBJ1-1; CDR3nt: TGTGCCTGGAGTCTGGGACTCAAGAACACTGAAGCTTTCTTT; CDR3aa: CAWSLGLKNTEAFF
abundance: once; v_gene: TRBV27; d_gene: NA; j_gene: TRBJ1-2; CDR3nt: TGTGCCAGCAGTCCCTCCCCGACAGGAGTATATGGCTACACCTTC; CDR3aa: CASSPSPTGVYGYTF
abundance: NA; v_gene: TRBV5-1; d_gene: NA; j_gene: TRBJ1-2; CDR3nt: TGCGCCAGCAGCTTGGTCCGGGGGGCTGTGGATGGCTACACCTTC; CDR3aa: CASSLVRGAVDGYTF
abundance: NA; v_gene: TRBV6-5; d_gene: TRBD2; j_gene: TRBJ2-7; CDR3nt: TGTGCCAGCAGTTACCTAGCGGGAGCATATTACGAGCAGTACTTC; CDR3aa: CASSYLAGAYYEQYF
abundance: NA; v_gene: TRBV6-9; d_gene: TRBD2; j_gene: TRBJ2-5; CDR3nt: TGTGCCCCCGGACGGAGAAAGGGCGGGGGGAAAGAGACCCAGTACTTC; CDR3aa: CAPGRRKGGGKETQYF